This paragraph covers one T cell receptor beta chain sequence. This receptor's antigen is unknown. No base qualities exist here, and no much larger clone lies one base off it. Graves' hyperthyroidism was defined as stable when no progression to ophthalmopathy occurred over 18 months of follow-up. Hyperthyroidism patients were aged 18 to 65 years and newly diagnosed, with disease duration of less than 2 months. The study excluded patients with uncontrolled infections, other autoimmune diseases, pregnancy or lactation. Clinical symptoms, serum thyroxine and TRAb, thyroid ultrasound, and orbital computed tomography formed the basis for the diagnoses. PBMCs were separated from 10 ml of fresh peripheral blood using Ficoll-Paque density gradient centrifugation. Total RNA was extracted with Trizol reagent, and quality was checked on an Agilent 2100 Bioanalyzer. The TCR beta CDR3 regions were amplified from the RNA transcripts. For the first round of RT-PCR on the TCR CDR3, the HTBI primer set was used together with the Qiagen OneStep RT-PCR kit. A second multiplex PCR round built the libraries, followed by size selection and purification. Paired-end sequencing of the libraries was performed with 100 bp reads on an Illumina HiSeq2000. The published analysis was carried out like this. Raw data were processed with SOAPnuke, discarding reads with adapters, uncalled bases, mean Phred below 15, or no exact constant-primer or identifier match. COPE v1.2.5 was used to merge high-quality paired reads, and clonotypes were defined as unique nucleotide sequences. Clonotypes were aligned to IMGT TRBV, TRBD and TRBJ reference segments using MiTCR v1.1. The analysis included only V-J combinations with a frequency above 0.0001, which together covered roughly 99% of the repertoires. The TCS score was defined as the ratio of F50 (clonal expansion) to E x V (chaos), calculated using BLOSUM62-based TCRdist between CDR3 peptides within each V-J. Welch's t-statistics and random forest reduced 500 to 550 V-J features to 13, which were used in a naive Bayes classifier (R e1071). The public reads were reprocessed in TCRdb via fastp at Q25 and MiXCR, keeping in-frame beta chains. Rows with one shared CDR3 protein collapse into an entry with the most common genes and DNA. None of the V and J calls come from the authors' own analysis; TCRdb made them. This sample gives about 710,000 distinct CDR3 sequences in total; approximately 16% of them show up just once. Roughly 8% of the sample is held by the ten biggest clonotypes.

The sample comes from a study of T cells in Graves' hyperthyroidism and ophthalmopathy (dated by TCRdb to about 2019). Concerning the study at large: Peripheral blood samples were taken at initial diagnosis, before any treatment was given. TCR V-J signatures able to tell the groups apart were searched for in a discovery cohort of more than 90 patients, of whom around 43 had Graves' ophthalmopathy and more than 55 had stable Graves' hyperthyroidism. Prospective prediction of ophthalmopathy was tested in an independent validation cohort consisting of some 19 hyperthyroidism patients and 17 patients who later progressed to ophthalmopathy. The 90 to 100 discovery patients were randomly divided into training and test sets at a 7:3 ratio. In more than five Graves' hyperthyroidism patients, the study also compared T-cell repertoires from thyroid tissue with T-cell repertoires from blood. Once sampling was done, hyperthyroidism patients were given methimazole at a starting dose of 30 mg daily, whereas ophthalmopathy patients were given high-dose intravenous methylprednisolone. The paper describes TCR Vbeta CDR3 sequencing of 120 to 150 peripheral blood samples, made up of approximately 40 ophthalmopathy patients, roughly 72 hyperthyroidism patients and 17 progressor patients.

Taken from the germline V gene, the CDR1 and CDR2 loops are MDHEN and SYDVKM. The V end loses 5 bases and the J end loses 0 bases, and a stretch of 11 bases separates them. The CDR3, from cysteine to phenylalanine, totals 15 residues. Only the CDR3 region is kept as DNA, spanning 45 bases read in frame from base 1. Study-level results and caveats: Most expanded thyroid clonotypes (frequency above 0.001) were also found in blood, which suggests that blood repertoires may mirror thyroid immune responses. Sample size was not statistically predetermined, and blinding of investigators to group allocation was not performed. In validation, the model predicted progression to ophthalmopathy a median of around 6.5 months before onset, with about 71% sensitivity and around 76% specificity. A 13 V-J signature model separated ophthalmopathy from stable hyperthyroidism, with approximately 86% sensitivity and 81.08% specificity in cross-validation and 80%/75% in testing.

The chain joins TRBV28 to TRBJ1-5, with the identity of the D gene unclear. The material sequenced was blood. This receptor was taken from a man aged 18 to 30 with Graves' hyperthyroidism. CDR3 protein: CASSDPHYSNQPQHF. The DNA sequence is TGTGCCAGCAGTGACCCACACTATAGCAATCAGCCCCAGCATTTT.